This is a list of T cell receptor beta chains from one sample in a study of response to subunit inactivated influenza vaccine. TCRdb re-analysed the RT-PCR reads in MiXCR, keeping a single row per CDR3 protein. Among roughly 790,000 distinct CDR3 sequences listed, 21% were seen once. The specimen was PBMCs from blood, collected more than 4 days after vaccination. These receptors came from a man aged 45 to 65 who received an inactivated influenza vaccine. Both conserved end residues are part of each CDR3. The D gene is left open where the match is weak. Size values are once, few and many counts, or a class for expanded clones, and some rows have none.

few 15 TRBJ2-1 TRBD2 TRBV20-1 TGCAGTGCTAGAGTCGGGGGGACCACCTACAATGAGCAGTTCTTC CSARVGGTTYNEQFF
- 13 TRBJ2-2 - TRBV10-3 TGTGCCATCAGTGCTGGAGGCACCGGGGAGCTGTTTTTT CAISAGGTGELFF
- 16 TRBJ1-1 TRBD1 TRBV13 TGTGCCAGCAGCCCCGGGGGACAGGGGACGAACACTGAAGCTTTCTTT CASSPGGQGTNTEAFF
few 13 TRBJ1-1 TRBD1 TRBV30 TGTGCCTGGAGTAGGGACAGTAACACTGAAGCTTTCTTT CAWSRDSNTEAFF
- 15 TRBJ2-3 - TRBV7-9 TGTGCCAGCAGCTTGGGGGGGGCCTACACAGATACGCAGTATTTT CASSLGGAYTDTQYF
- 13 TRBJ2-1 - TRBV7-9 TGTGCCAGCAGCTTAGCGACCACAGGGAAGCAGTTCTTC CASSLATTGKQFF
- 14 TRBJ2-5 TRBD2 TRBV29-1 TGCAGCGTTGAGTCAGCGGGAGTCGGAAAGACCCAGTACTTC CSVESAGVGKTQYF
- 16 TRBJ2-7 TRBD2 TRBV4-1 TGCGCCAGCAGCCAAGTTAGCGGGACACCCCCCTACGAGCAGTACTTC CASSQVSGTPPYEQYF
few 14 TRBJ2-1 TRBD2 TRBV20-1 TGCAGTGCGAGTCTAGCGGGGGGGCCTATTGAGCAGTTCTTC CSASLAGGPIEQFF
many 17 TRBJ1-6 - TRBV20-1 TGCAGTGCTAGAAGCCTCCGACAGAGCTCCTATAATTCACCCCTCCACTTT CSARSLRQSSYNSPLHF
few 23 TRBJ2-3 - TRBV21-1 TGTGCCAGCAGCAAAGCGGGAGAGGTTCCGCGACTAGCGGGCTTGCATGGCACAGATACGCAGTATTTT CASSKAGEVPRLAGLHGTDTQYF
- 16 TRBJ2-3 TRBD2 TRBV7-6 TGTGCCAGCAGCATTCTGAGCGGGAGGAGCACAGATACGCAGTATTTT CASSILSGRSTDTQYF
few 15 TRBJ1-1 - TRBV12-3/TRBV12-4 TGTGCCAGCAGTTTCCGGGGAACGATGAACACTGAAGCTTTCTTT CASSFRGTMNTEAFF
few 15 TRBJ2-7 TRBD2 TRBV20-1 TGCAGTGCCCCTGCCTTTTCTAGCGGTTTGGGTGAGCAGTACTTC CSAPAFSSGLGEQYF
few 13 TRBJ1-4 - TRBV5-1 TGCGCCAGCAGCATCAATTATAATGAAAAACTGTTTTTT CASSINYNEKLFF
few 12 TRBJ1-5 - TRBV29-1 TGCAGCGTTGGGTCAGGGACTCAGCCCCAGCATTTT CSVGSGTQPQHF
few 14 TRBJ1-1 TRBD1 TRBV7-2 TGTGCCAGCAGCTTACTGCCTGGACAGGGTGAAGCTTTCTTT CASSLLPGQGEAFF
- 15 TRBJ2-5 - TRBV11-2 TGTGCCAGCAGCAATAAGGTCGGGGATCGGGAGACCCAGTACTTC CASSNKVGDRETQYF
- 12 TRBJ1-2 - TRBV15 TGTGCCACCAGCAGAGATGATCATGGCTACACCTTC CATSRDDHGYTF
many 13 TRBJ2-7 TRBD1 TRBV20-1 TGCAGTGCTTCTGACGACAGGGGAGACGAGCAGTACTTC CSASDDRGDEQYF
- 15 TRBJ2-1 TRBD2 TRBV6-1 TGTGCCAGCAGCACGACTAGCGGGGGGAACAATGAGCAGTTCTTC CASSTTSGGNNEQFF
few 13 TRBJ2-7 - TRBV29-1 TGCAGCGTCTCAGGAGGGCCTCAGTCCGAGCAGTACTTC CSVSGGPQSEQYF
- 13 TRBJ2-7 - TRBV6-1 TGTGCCAGCAGTGTGAGCACAATCTACGAGCAGTACTTC CASSVSTIYEQYF
- 14 TRBJ2-7 - TRBV6-2/TRBV6-3 TGTGCCAGCAGCTGGCTCCGCAACTCCTACGAGCAGTACTTC CASSWLRNSYEQYF
- 12 TRBJ2-1 - TRBV10-3 TGTGCCATCAGTGAGACAAAAATTTATCAGTTCTTC CAISETKIYQFF
- 12 TRBJ2-3 TRBD2 TRBV9 TGTGCCAGCAGCCCACGGGAGGCTACGCAGTATTTT CASSPREATQYF
few 17 TRBJ1-5 TRBD1 TRBV4-1 TGCGCCAGCAGGGAAACCAGGGGGCTTAATAGCAATCAGCCCCAGCATTTT CASRETRGLNSNQPQHF
many 12 TRBJ2-7 - TRBV29-1 TGCAGCGTTGTTATCAGGGGAAACGAGCAGTACTTC CSVVIRGNEQYF
few 16 TRBJ2-1 - TRBV12-3/TRBV12-4 TGTGCCAGCAGTTTAAGCGGAACGGACTCCTACAATGAGCAGTTCTTC CASSLSGTDSYNEQFF
- 14 TRBJ2-5 - TRBV5-1 TGCGCCAGCAGCTTGAAGACCTCCAGAGAGACCCAGTACTTC CASSLKTSRETQYF
few 19 TRBJ2-7 - TRBV4-1 TGCGCCAGCAGCCTTACAGGGGGCCAGCGGGGGTTGAGCTCCTACGAGCAGTACTTC CASSLTGGQRGLSSYEQYF
many 15 TRBJ1-5 - TRBV7-9 TGTGCCAGCAGCTCGTCTCTAGCGGTCAATCAGCCCCAGCATTTT CASSSSLAVNQPQHF
- 17 TRBJ2-5 TRBD2 TRBV4-2 TGTGCCAGCAGCCCCATCTCTAGCGGGGGGGGCCAAGAGACCCAGTACTTC CASSPISSGGGQETQYF
few 14 TRBJ2-2 TRBD2 TRBV12-3/TRBV12-4 TGTGCCAGCAGTTTCGGCGGGGGGGCCGGGGAGCTGTTTTTT CASSFGGGAGELFF
few 17 TRBJ2-3 TRBD1 TRBV9 TGTGCCAGCAGCGTAACCCCCAGGGGGCGAGAGCCGGATACGCAGTATTTT CASSVTPRGREPDTQYF
few 15 TRBJ2-5 TRBD2 TRBV3-1 TGTGCCAGCAGCCAACCCTCTAGCGGGGGGCGGGCCCAGTACTTC CASSQPSSGGRAQYF
- 14 TRBJ2-5 - TRBV18 TGTGCCAGCTCATACGAACAGGGAATCGAGACCCAGTACTTC CASSYEQGIETQYF
- 14 TRBJ2-4 - TRBV20-1 TGCAGTGCTAGTTTATACCTTGGACTGGGAATTCAGTACTTC CSASLYLGLGIQYF
few 17 TRBJ1-1 - TRBV7-6 TGTGCCAGCAGCTTCCTACCTCCAGGGTCGCAAGGAACTGAAGCTTTCTTT CASSFLPPGSQGTEAFF
few 14 TRBJ2-1 TRBD1 TRBV28 TGTGCCAGCAGGCCGGGACAGACCTACAATGAGCAGTTCTTC CASRPGQTYNEQFF